This T cell receptor (beta chain) was sequenced for a study of blood T cell repertoires in COVID-19. Study background: Samples of COVID-19 (acute and convalescent) were obtained from the United States, Italy and Spain.

Original handling: The assay estimated nucleated cells by amplifying reference gene primers. The protocol was immunoSEQ multiplex PCR, while the TCRdb copy is restricted to in-frame clones and leaves out a portion. That table supplies the V and J calls and clone size; D and trimming were determined from the DNA. The data show about 200,000 clones, with 80% to 85% seen just once and around 25% held by the top ten. This CDR3 comprises 15 residues. Germline loops: CDR1 SGHRS, CDR2 YFSETQ. The V end was cut by 3 bases, the J end by 7 bases, with 17 bases between. The specimen sequenced was peripheral blood. The rearrangement uses TRBV5-1 and TRBJ1-5; no firm D call. This receptor was taken from a man aged 35-49 years with acute or convalescent COVID-19. The CDR3 coding sequence is TGCGCCAGCAGCTCGGGTTTCGGGGTAGGGCAGCCCCAGCATTTT. This gives the protein CASSSGFGVGQPQHF.